A single sample gave rise to the 13 T cell receptor beta chains below, sequenced in a study of Tregs in tolerant kidney transplant recipients. Mixed chimerism was transient after nonmyeloablative marrow transplants from related graft donors. Here immunoSEQ multiplex PCR was the method, and the copy in TCRdb shows in-frame clones only, minus some. Among under 90,000 clones listed, roughly 90% were seen once. Source: CD4+ T cells from blood (PBMCs), taken 24 months after the transplant. These receptors all stem from a human patient who received a combined kidney and bone marrow transplant. Part of the T cell pool may stem from the graft donor.

Only one count was recorded for this clone. This sequence joins TRBV7-2 and TRBJ2-7; 8 nucleotides line up with TRBD2. After removal of 5 bases from V and 0 bases from J, the junction contained 9 bases not matched to a gene. Germline CDR1 and CDR2: SGHTA and FQGNSA. The CDR3 contains 16 residues. The CDR3 region is CASSPLLAAYSYEQYF. In DNA, the CDR3 is TGTGCCAGCAGCCCGTTACTAGCGGCGTACTCCTACGAGCAGTACTTC.

A single count supports this clone. J is TRBJ2-3 and V is TRBV6-6, with TRBD1 as a possible D gene (5 bases). V dropped 2 bases and J dropped 2 bases, with 8 bases sitting between them. From germline, CDR1 is MNHNY and CDR2 SVGAGI (reference sequence). This CDR3 has 14 amino acids. CDR3 DNA sequence: TGTGCCAGCAGTTACAGGGGATCCACAGATACGCAGTATTTT. The encoded protein is CASSYRGSTDTQYF.

This rearrangement joins TRBV7-2 to TRBJ2-3; D possibly corresponds to TRBD2 (7 bases). This CDR3 is built from 15 residues. V was shortened by 1 base and J by 5 bases, with 13 bases between the two germline ends. Germline CDR1 SGHTA, CDR2 FQGNSA. In nucleotides, the CDR3 is TGTGCCAGCAGCTTAGAACGGGGGGCCCAAGATACGCAGTATTTT. Its translation is CASSLERGAQDTQYF.

As concerns this clone: At the DNA level, this CDR3 is encoded by other sequences in the same sample as well. The gene calls are TRBV14 and TRBJ1-1, with unresolved D. The CDR3 covers 13 residues. The V gene lost 2 bases and the J gene lost 4 bases, with 8 bases spanning the gap. Germline values: CDR1 SGHDN, CDR2 FVKESK. The DNA for the CDR3 is TGTGCCAGCAGCCAATCCACGCGCACTGAAGCTTTCTTT. Residues: CASSQSTRTEAFF.

This chain connects TRBV6-4 to TRBJ2-2, with D unclear. The CDR3 is 15 residues long. V dropped 0 bases and J dropped 2 bases, with 7 bases sitting between them. CDR1 is MRHNA, CDR2 SNTAGT, per germline. This CDR3 is CASSDSRRNTGELFF. DNA of the CDR3: TGTGCCAGCAGTGACTCGCGTCGAAACACCGGGGAGCTGTTTTTT.

In nucleotides, the CDR3 is TGTGCCAGCTCACCCACCCGGGGATTTAATGAAAAACTGTTTTTT. Its protein product is CASSPTRGFNEKLFF. The chain joins TRBV18 to TRBJ1-4; D gene uncertain. Germline loops: CDR1 KGHSH, CDR2 LQKENI. With 3 bases removed from V and 4 bases from J, the gap between germline ends came to 12 bases. This CDR3 is built from 15 residues. Complete variable domain (other parts from reference TRBV18 and TRBJ1-4): NAGVMQNPRHLVRRRGQEARLRCSPMKGHSHVYWYRQLPEEGLKFMVYLQKENIIDESGMPKERFSAEFPKEGPSILRIQQVVRGDSAAYFCASSPTRGFNEKLFFGSGTQLSVL.

This clone has just one count. This chain connects TRBV15 to TRBJ1-1; 8 bases are a match to TRBD1. Germline CDR1 LNHNV, CDR2 YYDKDF (reference sequence). The V gene end was trimmed by 0 bases and the J gene end by 2 bases; junction bases not matched to a gene: 2. This CDR3 comprises 15 residues. CDR3 sequence reads: CATSREGQANTEAFF. The DNA of the CDR3 is TGTGCCACCAGCAGAGAGGGACAGGCTAACACTGAAGCTTTCTTT.

V is TRBV4-1 and J is TRBJ2-7; 9 bases fit TRBD1. In germline, CDR1 is MGHRA, CDR2 YSYEKL. The CDR3 runs 15 residues. J was trimmed by 0 bases and V by 4 bases; bases with no gene match: 4. The CDR3 coding sequence is TGCGCCAGCAGCCCAGGACAGGGGAGCTCCTACGAGCAGTACTTC. It specifies CASSPGQGSSYEQYF.

The V gene is TRBV5-5, the J gene TRBJ1-2, with TRBD1 matching over 11 bases. This CDR3 contains 14 residues. In germline, CDR1 is SGHKS, CDR2 YYEKEE (reference sequence). After removal of 5 bases from V and 5 bases from J, the junction contained 5 bases not matched to a gene. Here the CDR3 reads CASRNRDRGYGYTF. The CDR3 bases are TGTGCCAGCAGAAATCGGGACAGGGGGTATGGCTACACCTTC.

The gene calls are TRBV29-1 and TRBJ2-2; TRBD2 might be the D (5 bases). Germline V gives CDR1 SQVTM, CDR2 ANQGSEA. V lost 7 bases and J 2 bases, leaving 14 bases between the germline ends. The CDR3 is made up of 14 amino acids. CDR3 nucleotides: TGCAGCGGGGAGAGGTATGGTAACACCGGGGAGCTGTTTTTT. It codes for CSGERYGNTGELFF.

The chain has TRBV2 and TRBJ2-1; D remains ambiguous. V dropped 2 bases and J dropped 9 bases, with 5 bases sitting between them. The germline V gene has CDR1 SNHLY and CDR2 FYNNEI. CDR3 length equals 11 residues. This CDR3 reads CASSELTEQFF. CDR3 nucleotides: TGTGCCAGCAGTGAACTAACTGAGCAGTTCTTC.

The table lists this clone with a few counts. The chain uses TRBV30 and TRBJ2-3; D is undetermined. From germline, CDR1 is GTSNPN and CDR2 SVGIG (reference sequence). This CDR3 comprises 12 residues. Trimming stripped 2 bases from V and 10 bases from J, with 13 bases between. The CDR3 is CAWSSQSLSQYF. The CDR3 bases are TGTGCCTGGAGTTCTCAGTCGCTCTCGCAGTATTTT.

This chain connects TRBV11-2 to TRBJ1-2, with TRBD1 as a possible D gene (6 bases). The V gene lost 4 bases and the J gene lost 0 bases, with 24 bases spanning the gap. The V gene's germline CDR1 is SGHAT and CDR2 FQNNGV. The CDR3 loop spans 19 amino acids. The CDR3 region is CASSSFRESRQATNYGYTF. The CDR3 DNA reads as TGTGCCAGCAGCTCTTTCAGGGAGAGCCGACAGGCTACTAACTATGGCTACACCTTC.